This T cell receptor beta chain was captured in a study of T cells in Graves' hyperthyroidism and ophthalmopathy. Researchers barred patients who had uncontrolled infection, other autoimmune disease, pregnancy or lactation. Clinical symptoms, serum thyroxine and TRAb, thyroid ultrasound and orbital computed tomography together formed the diagnostic basis. What was amplified from RNA transcripts were TCR beta CDR3 regions. HTBI primers were used for first-round RT-PCR of the TCR CDR3. TCRdb re-derived calls from the multiplex PCR reads in MiXCR, one entry per CDR3 protein. The sample carries roughly 550,000 distinct CDR3 sequences, around 16% recorded once. Study conclusions and caveats: Appearing also in blood were most of the thyroid clonotypes expanded above 0.001.

This clonotype was seen many times. Its matching antigen is unknown. The receptor was isolated from a woman aged 25 to 39 with Graves' ophthalmopathy. The sample taken for sequencing was blood.

The CDR3 loop reads CASKGRGYNEQFF. CDR3 bases: TGTGCCAGCAAGGGCAGGGGGTACAATGAGCAGTTCTTC. The rearrangement uses TRBV25-1 and TRBJ2-1, with 7 bases identical to TRBD1. V lost 7 bases, J lost 4 bases, and 4 bases stayed unmatched. CDR1 is MGHDK, CDR2 SYGVNS, per germline. This CDR3 is 13 amino acids long.